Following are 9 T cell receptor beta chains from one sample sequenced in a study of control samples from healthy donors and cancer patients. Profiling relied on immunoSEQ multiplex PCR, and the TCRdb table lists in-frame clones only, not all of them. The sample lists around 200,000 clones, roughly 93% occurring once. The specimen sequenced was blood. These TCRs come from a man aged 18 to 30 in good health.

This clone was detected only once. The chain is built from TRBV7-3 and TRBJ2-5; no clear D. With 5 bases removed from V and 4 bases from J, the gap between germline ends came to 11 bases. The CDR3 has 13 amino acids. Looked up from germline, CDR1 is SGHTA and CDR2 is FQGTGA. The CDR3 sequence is CASSPGLGETQYF. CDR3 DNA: TGTGCCAGCAGCCCCGGTCTTGGAGAGACCCAGTACTTC.

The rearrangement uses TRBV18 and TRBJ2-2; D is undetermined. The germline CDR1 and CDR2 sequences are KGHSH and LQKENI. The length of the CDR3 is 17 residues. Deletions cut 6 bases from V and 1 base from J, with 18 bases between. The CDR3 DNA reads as TGTGCCAGCTCCTTCTCAGTGGAACAGCTGAACACCGGGGAGCTGTTTTTT. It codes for CASSFSVEQLNTGELFF. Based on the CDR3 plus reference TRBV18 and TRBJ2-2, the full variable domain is NAGVMQNPRHLVRRRGQEARLRCSPMKGHSHVYWYRQLPEEGLKFMVYLQKENIIDESGMPKERFSAEFPKEGPSILRIQQVVRGDSAAYFCASSFSVEQLNTGELFFGEGSRLTVL.

CDR3 coding DNA: TGTGCCAGCAGCCCGACGGGGGGGGCCCTGAACAATGAGCAGTTCTTC. Its translation: CASSPTGGALNNEQFF. This chain links TRBV11-2 with TRBJ2-1, with TRBD2 matching over 8 bases. Germline assignment: CDR1 SGHAT and CDR2 FQNNGV. Trimming took 5 bases from V and 5 from J; bases not matched to a gene: 11. CDR3 length equals 16 residues. Complete variable domain (other parts from reference TRBV11-2 and TRBJ2-1): EAGVAQSPRYKIIEKRQSVAFWCNPISGHATLYWYQQILGQGPKLLIQFQNNGVVDDSQLPKDRFSAERLKGVDSTLKIQPAKLEDSAVYLCASSPTGGALNNEQFFGPGTRLTVL.

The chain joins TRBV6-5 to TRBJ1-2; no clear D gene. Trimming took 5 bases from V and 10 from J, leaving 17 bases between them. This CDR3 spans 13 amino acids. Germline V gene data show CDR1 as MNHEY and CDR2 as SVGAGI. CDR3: CASSRTALRDYTF. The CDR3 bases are TGTGCCAGCAGTCGGACGGCTCTGCGCGACTACACCTTC.

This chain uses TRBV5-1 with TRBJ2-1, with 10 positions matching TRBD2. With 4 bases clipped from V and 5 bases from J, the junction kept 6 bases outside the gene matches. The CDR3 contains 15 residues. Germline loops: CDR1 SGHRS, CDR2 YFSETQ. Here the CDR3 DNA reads TGCGCCAGCAGCCCAAGCGGGGGGGGACACAATGAGCAGTTCTTC. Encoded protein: CASSPSGGGHNEQFF. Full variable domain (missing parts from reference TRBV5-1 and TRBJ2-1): KAGVTQTPRYLIKTRGQQVTLSCSPISGHRSVSWYQQTPGQGLQFLFEYFSETQRNKGNFPGRFSGRQFSNSRSEMNVSTLELGDSALYLCASSPSGGGHNEQFFGPGTRLTVL.

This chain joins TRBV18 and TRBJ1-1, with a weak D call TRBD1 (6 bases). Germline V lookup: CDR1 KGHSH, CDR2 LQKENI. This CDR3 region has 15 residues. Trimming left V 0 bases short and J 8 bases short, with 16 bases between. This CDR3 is CASSPPERGGVEAFF. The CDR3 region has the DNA TGTGCCAGCTCACCACCCGAAAGAGGGGGGGTGGAAGCTTTCTTT.

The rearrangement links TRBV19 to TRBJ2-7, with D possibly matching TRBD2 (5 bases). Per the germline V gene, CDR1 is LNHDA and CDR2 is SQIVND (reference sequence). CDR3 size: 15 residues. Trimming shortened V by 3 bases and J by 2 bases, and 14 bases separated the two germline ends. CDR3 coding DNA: TGTGCCAGTAGTATGGAGGCGGCGATCACCTACGAGCAGTACTTC. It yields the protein CASSMEAAITYEQYF.

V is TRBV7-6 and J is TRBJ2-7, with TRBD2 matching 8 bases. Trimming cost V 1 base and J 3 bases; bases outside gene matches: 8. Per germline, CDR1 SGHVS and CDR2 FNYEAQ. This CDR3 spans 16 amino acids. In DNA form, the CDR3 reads TGTGCCAGCAGCTTAGATATCCAGCGGGGGATCTACGAGCAGTACTTC. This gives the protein CASSLDIQRGIYEQYF. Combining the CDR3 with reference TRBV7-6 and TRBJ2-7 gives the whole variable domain GAGVSQSPRYKVTKRGQDVALRCDPISGHVSLYWYRQALGQGPEFLTYFNYEAQQDKSGLPNDRFSAERPEGSISTLTIQRTEQRDSAMYRCASSLDIQRGIYEQYFGPGTRLTVT.

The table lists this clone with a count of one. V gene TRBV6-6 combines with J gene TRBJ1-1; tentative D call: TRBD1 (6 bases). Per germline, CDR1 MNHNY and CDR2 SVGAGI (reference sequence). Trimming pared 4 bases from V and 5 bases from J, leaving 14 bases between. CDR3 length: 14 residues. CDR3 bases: TGTGCCAGCAGTTTATACAGGGAGGGGACTGAAGCTTTCTTT. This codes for CASSLYREGTEAFF.